The 9 T cell receptor beta chains below all came from one sample that was sequenced in a study of identical twins (dated by TCRdb to the mid-2010s). The protocol used for the library was 5' RACE. TCRdb lists the instrument as Illumina HiSeq 2000. Using fastp trimming at Q25 and MiXCR clonotype assembly, TCRdb reanalyzed the public sequencing data and kept in-frame beta chains. Each entry merges the rows of one CDR3 protein and shows their most common DNA and genes. The sample data list hundreds of thousands of distinct CDR3 sequences, and about 20% of these were observed just once. The ten largest clones represent 0.45% to 0.5% of the sample. This sample was shared with a second study, whose subject was yellow fever vaccine responses in identical twins.

Sequenced: CD4+ T cells sorted from blood. Receptors originate from a woman younger than 35 in good health.

This sequence joins TRBV15 and TRBJ2-5; D gene ambiguous. Deletions cut 0 bases from V and 3 bases from J, with 11 bases between. CDR3 length: 15 residues. Germline V lookup: CDR1 LNHNV, CDR2 YYDKDF (reference sequence). The CDR3 reads CATSRDNTREETQYF. The CDR3 DNA reads TGTGCCACCAGCAGAGATAACACCAGAGAAGAGACCCAGTACTTC.

This chain uses TRBV5-1 with TRBJ2-5, with TRBD2 matching 8 bases. The CDR3 is made up of 16 amino acids. Germline-derived CDR1 and CDR2 are SGHRS and YFSETQ. J was trimmed by 4 bases and V by 0 bases; bases with no gene match: 8. This chain's CDR3 is CASSLGIGGAVETQYF. CDR3 DNA: TGCGCCAGCAGCTTGGGTATCGGGGGGGCCGTAGAGACCCAGTACTTC.

The chain combines TRBV5-1 with TRBJ2-3; 11 positions match TRBD2. V shed 5 bases and J 3 bases; nucleotides not matched to a gene: 8. The CDR3 runs 16 residues. Per germline, CDR1 SGHRS and CDR2 YFSETQ. This chain's CDR3 is CASRTTGTSGTDTQYF. The CDR3 DNA reads as TGCGCCAGCAGAACGACCGGGACTAGCGGTACAGATACGCAGTATTTT.

The chain combines TRBV9 with TRBJ2-7; TRBD2 might be the D (5 bases). Trimming took 0 bases from V and 0 from J, leaving 7 bases between them. Germline V gene sequence: CDR1 SGDLS, CDR2 YYNGEE. The length of the CDR3 is 14 residues. The CDR3 region has the DNA TGTGCCAGCAGCGTAGCGGGAACCTCCTACGAGCAGTACTTC. This sequence encodes CASSVAGTSYEQYF.

This clonotype was observed a few times. This chain links TRBV12-3 or TRBV12-4 with TRBJ1-2; no clear D gene. This CDR3 contains 11 residues. V lost 8 bases and J 6 bases, leaving 10 bases between the germline ends. CDR3 nucleotides: TGTGCCAGCTCCCGCGGTGATGGCTACACCTTC. Residues: CASSRGDGYTF.

This rearrangement joins TRBV7-7 to TRBJ2-2; the D gene is possibly TRBD1 (5 bases). The germline gives CDR1 SSHAT, CDR2 FNYEAQ (reference sequence). The germline V and J ends were trimmed by 4 bases and 4 bases, with 7 bases remaining between them. The CDR3 runs to 13 residues. DNA of the CDR3: TGTGCCAGCAGCTCGACAGCCACCGGGGAGCTGTTTTTT. The encoded protein is CASSSTATGELFF.

V and J are TRBV5-1 and TRBJ2-5; TRBD1 aligns across 9 bases. CDR1 is SGHRS, CDR2 YFSETQ, per germline. This CDR3 is built from 15 residues. Losses at the gene ends were 0 bases for V and 5 bases for J; bases not matched to a gene: 5. CDR3 DNA: TGCGCCAGCAGCTTGGGGACAGGGGCTCGGGAGACCCAGTACTTC. It encodes CASSLGTGARETQYF.

This clonotype was found once. The rearrangement uses TRBV6-1 and TRBJ1-3, with D perhaps TRBD1 (5 bases). The germline gives CDR1 MNHNS, CDR2 SASEGT. V lost 8 bases, J lost 0 bases, and 14 bases lay in between. The CDR3 is 15 residues long. The CDR3 region is CASGLGVNSGNTIYF. CDR3 in DNA: TGTGCCAGCGGACTAGGGGTCAACTCTGGAAACACCATATATTTT.

This clonotype showed up just a few times. The chain has TRBV9 and TRBJ2-1; 7 bases map to TRBD2. This CDR3 contains 16 residues. Germline CDR1 SGDLS, CDR2 YYNGEE. V lost 3 bases to trimming and J lost 8 bases; unmatched junction nucleotides: 14. CDR3 in DNA: TGTGCCAGCAGCGAGGATATGGGGGGGGTTAAGGATGAGCAGTTCTTC. Its protein product is CASSEDMGGVKDEQFF. Looking up the rest from reference TRBV9 and TRBJ2-1 gives the full variable domain: DSGVTQTPKHLITATGQRVTLRCSPRSGDLSVYWYQQSLDQGLQFLIQYYNGEERAKGNILERFSAQQFPDLHSELNLSSLELGDSALYFCASSEDMGGVKDEQFFGPGTRLTVL.